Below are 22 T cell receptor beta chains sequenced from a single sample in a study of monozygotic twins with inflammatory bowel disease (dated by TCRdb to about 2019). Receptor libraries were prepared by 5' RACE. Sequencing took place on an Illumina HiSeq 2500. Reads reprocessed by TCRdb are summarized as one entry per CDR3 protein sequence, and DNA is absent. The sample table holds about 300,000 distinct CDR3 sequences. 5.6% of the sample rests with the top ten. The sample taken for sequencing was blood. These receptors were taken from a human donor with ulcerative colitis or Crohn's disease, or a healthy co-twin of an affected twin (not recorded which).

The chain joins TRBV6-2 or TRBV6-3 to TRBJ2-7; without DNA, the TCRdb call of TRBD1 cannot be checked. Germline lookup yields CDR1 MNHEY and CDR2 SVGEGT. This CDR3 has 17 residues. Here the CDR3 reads CASSYSPGAPQLYEQYF.

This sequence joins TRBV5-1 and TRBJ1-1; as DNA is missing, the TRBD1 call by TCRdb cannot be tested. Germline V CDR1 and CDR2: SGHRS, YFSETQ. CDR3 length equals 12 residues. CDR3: CASSYRGTEAFF. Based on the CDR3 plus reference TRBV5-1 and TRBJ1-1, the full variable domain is KAGVTQTPRYLIKTRGQQVTLSCSPISGHRSVSWYQQTPGQGLQFLFEYFSETQRNKGNFPGRFSGRQFSNSRSEMNVSTLELGDSALYLCASSYRGTEAFFGQGTRLTVV.

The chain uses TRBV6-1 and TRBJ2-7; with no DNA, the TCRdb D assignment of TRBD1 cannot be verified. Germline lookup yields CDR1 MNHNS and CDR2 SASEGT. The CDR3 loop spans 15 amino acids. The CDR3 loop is CASSDRGSTTYEQYF.

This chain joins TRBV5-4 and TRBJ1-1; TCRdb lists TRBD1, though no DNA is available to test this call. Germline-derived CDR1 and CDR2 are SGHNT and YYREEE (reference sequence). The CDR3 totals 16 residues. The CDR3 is CASSLEGGPPNTEAFF.

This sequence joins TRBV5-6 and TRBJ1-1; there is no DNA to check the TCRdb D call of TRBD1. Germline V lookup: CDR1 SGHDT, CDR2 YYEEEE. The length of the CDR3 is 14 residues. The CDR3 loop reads CASREAGRKPLAFF.

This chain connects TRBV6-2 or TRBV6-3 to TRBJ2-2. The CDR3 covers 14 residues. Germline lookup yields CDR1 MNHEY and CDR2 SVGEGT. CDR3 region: CASSYLQTGGELFF.

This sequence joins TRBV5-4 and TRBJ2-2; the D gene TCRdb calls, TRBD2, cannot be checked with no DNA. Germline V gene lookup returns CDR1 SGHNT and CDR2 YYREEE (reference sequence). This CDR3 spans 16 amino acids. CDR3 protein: CASSPLTSADTGELFF. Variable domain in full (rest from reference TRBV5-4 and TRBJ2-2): ETGVTQSPTHLIKTRGQQVTLRCSSQSGHNTVSWYQQALGQGPQFIFQYYREEENGRGNFPPRFSGLQFPNYSSELNVNALELDDSALYLCASSPLTSADTGELFFGEGSRLTVL.

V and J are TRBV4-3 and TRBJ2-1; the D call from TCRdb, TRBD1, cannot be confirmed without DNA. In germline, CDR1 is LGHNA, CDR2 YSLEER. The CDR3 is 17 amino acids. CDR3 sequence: CASSQRGGRASYNEQFF.

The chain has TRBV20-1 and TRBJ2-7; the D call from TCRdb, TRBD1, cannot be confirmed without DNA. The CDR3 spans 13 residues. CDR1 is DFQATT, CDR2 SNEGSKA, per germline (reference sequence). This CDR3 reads CSASSGVNYEQYF.

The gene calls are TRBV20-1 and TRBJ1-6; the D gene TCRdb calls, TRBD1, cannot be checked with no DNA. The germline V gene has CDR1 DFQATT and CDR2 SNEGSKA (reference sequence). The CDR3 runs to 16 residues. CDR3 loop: CSATDRTAFCNSPLHF.

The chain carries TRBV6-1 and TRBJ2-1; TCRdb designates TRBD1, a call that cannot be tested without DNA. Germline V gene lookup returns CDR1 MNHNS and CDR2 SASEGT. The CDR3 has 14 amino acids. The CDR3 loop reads CASSVSRDAYKQFF.

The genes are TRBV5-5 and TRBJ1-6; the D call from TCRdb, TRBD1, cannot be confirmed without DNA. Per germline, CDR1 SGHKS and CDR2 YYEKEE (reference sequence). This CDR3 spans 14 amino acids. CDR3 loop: CASDLRGRNSPLHF.

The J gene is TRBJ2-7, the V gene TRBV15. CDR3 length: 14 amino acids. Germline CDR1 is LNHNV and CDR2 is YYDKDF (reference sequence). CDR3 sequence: CATSGSESSYEQYF.

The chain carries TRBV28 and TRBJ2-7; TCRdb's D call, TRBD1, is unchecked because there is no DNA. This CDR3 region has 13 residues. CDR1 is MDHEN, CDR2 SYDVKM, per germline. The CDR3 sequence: CASSQGGLYEQYF.

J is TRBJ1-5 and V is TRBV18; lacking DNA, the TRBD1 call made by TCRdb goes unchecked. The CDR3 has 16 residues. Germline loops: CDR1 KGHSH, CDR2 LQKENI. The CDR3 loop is CASSPLPLQGNQPQHF.

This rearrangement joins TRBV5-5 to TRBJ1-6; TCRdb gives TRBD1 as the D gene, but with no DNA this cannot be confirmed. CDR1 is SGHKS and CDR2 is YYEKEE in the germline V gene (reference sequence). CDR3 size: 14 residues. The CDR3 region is CASSFGQGDSPLHF.

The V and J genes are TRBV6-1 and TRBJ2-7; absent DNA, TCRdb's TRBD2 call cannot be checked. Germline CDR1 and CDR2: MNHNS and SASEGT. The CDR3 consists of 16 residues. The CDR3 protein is CASKPLGTSGPYEQYF.

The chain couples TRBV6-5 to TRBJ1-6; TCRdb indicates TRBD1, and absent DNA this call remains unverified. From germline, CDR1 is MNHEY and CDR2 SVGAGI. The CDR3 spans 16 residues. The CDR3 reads CASSYSGQAWESPLHF.

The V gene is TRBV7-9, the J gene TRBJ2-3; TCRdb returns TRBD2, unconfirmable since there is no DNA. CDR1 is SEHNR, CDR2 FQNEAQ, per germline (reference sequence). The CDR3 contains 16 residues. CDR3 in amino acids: CASSPRTSGNTDTQYF.

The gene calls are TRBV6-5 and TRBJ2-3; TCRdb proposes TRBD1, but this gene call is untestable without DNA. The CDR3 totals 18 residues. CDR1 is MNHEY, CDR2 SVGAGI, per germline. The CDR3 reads CASSYPRDRGQEADTQYF.

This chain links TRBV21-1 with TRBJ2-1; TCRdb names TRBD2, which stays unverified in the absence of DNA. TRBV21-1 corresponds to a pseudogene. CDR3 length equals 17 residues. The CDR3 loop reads CASIQHTSGRIDNEQFF.

CDR3 region: CASSLGVDPYEQYF. The chain has TRBV5-4 and TRBJ2-7. This CDR3 has 14 residues. The germline gives CDR1 SGHNT, CDR2 YYREEE (reference sequence).